The clone carrying this TCR beta chain was observed many times. The target antigen is unknown. The sample is drawn from a study of T-cell memory formation after mild COVID-19. Overall study: TCR clustering was largely donor specific.

Findings and limits, study-wide: Pre-infection memory already had some responding clones, implying cross-reactive memory joined. CD4/CD8 balance held among clones contracting day 15 to 85, and later expanders leaned CD4+.

The TCR alpha and TCR beta cDNA libraries, bearing sample barcodes and UMIs, were generated by 5'RACE using constant-segment primers. Each CDR3 protein is one row after TCRdb ran MiXCR on the 5' RACE reads. The sample records about 390,000 distinct CDR3 sequences, 15% to 20% being singletons. The source material was PBMCs or a T cell subset sorted from them (not recorded which). The sequence derives from a man between 18 and 29 years old who had mild COVID-19 (a few samples of this study predate the infection). Cell type and time point are not known.

CDR3 DNA: TGTGCCAGCGCGCCCCGAACAGGGGCGACAGATACGCAGTATTTT. It translates to CASAPRTGATDTQYF. The J gene is TRBJ2-3, the V gene TRBV7-9; 7 nucleotides line up with TRBD1. CDR1 and CDR2 from the germline V gene are SEHNR and FQNEAQ (reference sequence). The trim removed 8 bases at V and 3 bases at J, leaving 11 bases unmatched. The CDR3 is made up of 15 amino acids.